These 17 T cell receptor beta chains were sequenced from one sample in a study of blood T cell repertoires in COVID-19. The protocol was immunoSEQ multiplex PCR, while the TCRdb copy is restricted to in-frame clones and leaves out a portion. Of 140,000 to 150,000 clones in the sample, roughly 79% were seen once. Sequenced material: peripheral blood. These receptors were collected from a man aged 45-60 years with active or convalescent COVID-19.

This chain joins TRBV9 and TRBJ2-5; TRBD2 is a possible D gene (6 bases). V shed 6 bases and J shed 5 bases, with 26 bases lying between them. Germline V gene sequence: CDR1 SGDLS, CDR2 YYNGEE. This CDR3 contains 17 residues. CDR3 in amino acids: CASTYGGTADLMETQYF. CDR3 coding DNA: TGTGCCAGCACTTACGGGGGAACAGCCGATTTAATGGAGACCCAGTACTTC.

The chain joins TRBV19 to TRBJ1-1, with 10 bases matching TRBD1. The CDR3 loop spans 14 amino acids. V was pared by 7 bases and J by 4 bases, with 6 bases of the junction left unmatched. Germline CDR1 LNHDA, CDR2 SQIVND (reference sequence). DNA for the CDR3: TGTGCCAGTACCGACAGGGGGCCTAGCACTGAAGCTTTCTTT. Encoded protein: CASTDRGPSTEAFF.

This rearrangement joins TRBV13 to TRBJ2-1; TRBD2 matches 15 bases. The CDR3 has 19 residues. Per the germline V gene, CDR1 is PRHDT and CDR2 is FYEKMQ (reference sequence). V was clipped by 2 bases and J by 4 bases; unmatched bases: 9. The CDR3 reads CASSLLGTSGRTEYNEQFF. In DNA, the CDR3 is TGTGCCAGCAGCTTACTTGGGACTAGCGGGAGGACAGAGTACAATGAGCAGTTCTTC.

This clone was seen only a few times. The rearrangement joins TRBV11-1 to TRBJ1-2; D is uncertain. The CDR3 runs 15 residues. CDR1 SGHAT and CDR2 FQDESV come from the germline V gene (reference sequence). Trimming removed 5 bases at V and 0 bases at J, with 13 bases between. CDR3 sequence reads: CASSPSPGSNYGYTF. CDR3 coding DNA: TGTGCCAGCAGCCCTTCCCCGGGGTCTAACTATGGCTACACCTTC.

The CDR3 protein is CASIRSRLNEQFF. The CDR3 DNA is TGTGCCAGCATCCGATCCAGACTCAATGAGCAGTTCTTC. V is TRBV6-5 and J is TRBJ2-1; no definite D call. The CDR3 consists of 13 residues. Germline V gene data show CDR1 as MNHEY and CDR2 as SVGAGI. Trimming removed 7 bases from V and 6 bases from J, with 13 bases in between.

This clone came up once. CDR3 sequence reads: CATSRGGFEQFF. CDR3 in DNA: TGTGCCACCAGCAGGGGAGGGTTTGAGCAGTTCTTC. This chain uses TRBV15 with TRBJ2-1; TRBD2 matches 7 bases. In germline, CDR1 is LNHNV, CDR2 YYDKDF (reference sequence). Trimming took 3 bases from V and 9 from J; bases not matched to a gene: 2. The CDR3 is 12 amino acids.

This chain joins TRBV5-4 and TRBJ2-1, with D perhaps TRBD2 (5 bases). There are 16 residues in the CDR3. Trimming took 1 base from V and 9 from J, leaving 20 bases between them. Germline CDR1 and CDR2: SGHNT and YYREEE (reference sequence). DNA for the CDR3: TGTGCCAGCAGCTTGCGAGAGGGCGGCTTGGGAAGTGAGCAGTTCTTC. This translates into CASSLREGGLGSEQFF. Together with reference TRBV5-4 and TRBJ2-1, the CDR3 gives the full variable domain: ETGVTQSPTHLIKTRGQQVTLRCSSQSGHNTVSWYQQALGQGPQFIFQYYREEENGRGNFPPRFSGLQFPNYSSELNVNALELDDSALYLCASSLREGGLGSEQFFGPGTRLTVL.

The CDR3 nucleotides are TGCGCCAGCAGCCGTACTAGCGGGAGTCGAGGCGAGCAGTACTTC. Translated, it gives CASSRTSGSRGEQYF. The V call is TRBV4-1, the J call TRBJ2-7; TRBD2 matches 11 bases. CDR1 MGHRA and CDR2 YSYEKL come from the germline V gene. This CDR3 has 15 amino acids. V shed 4 bases and J 6 bases; nucleotides not matched to a gene: 8.

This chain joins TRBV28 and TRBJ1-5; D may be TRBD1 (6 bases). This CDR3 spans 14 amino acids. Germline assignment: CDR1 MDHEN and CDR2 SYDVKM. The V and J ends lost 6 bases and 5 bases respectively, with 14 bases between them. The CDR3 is CASSGTNADQPQHF. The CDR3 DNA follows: TGTGCCAGCAGCGGGACAAACGCGGATCAGCCCCAGCATTTT. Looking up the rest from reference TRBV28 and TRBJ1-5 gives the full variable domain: DVKVTQSSRYLVKRTGEKVFLECVQDMDHENMFWYRQDPGLGLRLIYFSYDVKMKEKGDIPEGYSVSREKKERFSLILESASTNQTSMYLCASSGTNADQPQHFGDGTRLSIL.

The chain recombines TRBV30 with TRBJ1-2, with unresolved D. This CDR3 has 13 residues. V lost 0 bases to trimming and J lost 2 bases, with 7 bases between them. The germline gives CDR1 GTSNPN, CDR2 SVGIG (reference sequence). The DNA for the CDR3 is TGTGCCTGGAGTGTAGAGGCGAACTATGGCTACACCTTC. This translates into CAWSVEANYGYTF.

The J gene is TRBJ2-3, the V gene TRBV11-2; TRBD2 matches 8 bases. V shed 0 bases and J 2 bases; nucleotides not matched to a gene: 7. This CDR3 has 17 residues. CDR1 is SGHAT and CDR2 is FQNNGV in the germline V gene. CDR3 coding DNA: TGTGCCAGCAGCTTAGATCTACTAGCGGATCCCACAGATACGCAGTATTTT. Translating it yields CASSLDLLADPTDTQYF. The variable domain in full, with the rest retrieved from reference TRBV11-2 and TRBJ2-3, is EAGVAQSPRYKIIEKRQSVAFWCNPISGHATLYWYQQILGQGPKLLIQFQNNGVVDDSQLPKDRFSAERLKGVDSTLKIQPAKLEDSAVYLCASSLDLLADPTDTQYFGPGTRLTVL.

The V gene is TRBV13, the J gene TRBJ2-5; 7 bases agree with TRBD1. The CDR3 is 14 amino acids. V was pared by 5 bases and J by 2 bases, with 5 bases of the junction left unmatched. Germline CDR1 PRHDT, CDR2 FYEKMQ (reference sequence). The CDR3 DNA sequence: TGTGCCAGCAGCCCGAGACAGGGACAAGAGACCCAGTACTTC. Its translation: CASSPRQGQETQYF.

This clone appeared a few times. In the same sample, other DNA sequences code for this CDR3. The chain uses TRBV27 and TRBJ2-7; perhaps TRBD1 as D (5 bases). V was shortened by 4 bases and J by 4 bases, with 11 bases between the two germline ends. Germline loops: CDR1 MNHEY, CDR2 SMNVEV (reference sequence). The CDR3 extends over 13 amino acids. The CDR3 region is CASSSGRAYEQYF. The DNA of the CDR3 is TGTGCCAGCAGTTCGGGCAGGGCGTACGAGCAGTACTTC.

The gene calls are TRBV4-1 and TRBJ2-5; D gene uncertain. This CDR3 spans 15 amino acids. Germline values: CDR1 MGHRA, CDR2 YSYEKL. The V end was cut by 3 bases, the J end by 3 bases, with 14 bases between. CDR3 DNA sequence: TGCGCCAGCAGCCAGGTCCTGAGGATCGAAGAGACCCAGTACTTC. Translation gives CASSQVLRIEETQYF.

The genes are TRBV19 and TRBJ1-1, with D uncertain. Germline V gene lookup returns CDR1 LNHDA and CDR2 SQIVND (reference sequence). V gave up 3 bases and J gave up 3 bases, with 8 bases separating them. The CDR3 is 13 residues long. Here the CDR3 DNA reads TGTGCCAGTAGTATGATTCTATACACTGAAGCTTTCTTT. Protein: CASSMILYTEAFF.

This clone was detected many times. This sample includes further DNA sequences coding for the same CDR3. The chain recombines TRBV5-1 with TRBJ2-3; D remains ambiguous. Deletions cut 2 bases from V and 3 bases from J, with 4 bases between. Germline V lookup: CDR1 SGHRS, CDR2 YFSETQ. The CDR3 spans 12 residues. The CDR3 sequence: CASSLQTDTQYF. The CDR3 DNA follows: TGCGCCAGCAGCTTACAGACAGATACGCAGTATTTT.

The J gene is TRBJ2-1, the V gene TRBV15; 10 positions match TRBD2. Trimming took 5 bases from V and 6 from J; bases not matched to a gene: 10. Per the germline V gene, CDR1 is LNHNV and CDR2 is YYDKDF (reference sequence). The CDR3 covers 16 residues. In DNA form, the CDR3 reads TGTGCCACCAGCGGAATCAGCGGGAGGGCCGCCAATGAGCAGTTCTTC. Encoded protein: CATSGISGRAANEQFF. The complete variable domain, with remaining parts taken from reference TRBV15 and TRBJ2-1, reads DAMVIQNPRYQVTQFGKPVTLSCSQTLNHNVMYWYQQKSSQAPKLLFHYYDKDFNNEADTPDNFQSRRPNTSFCFLDIRSPGLGDTAMYLCATSGISGRAANEQFFGPGTRLTVL.